Each of the 9 T cell receptor beta chains below was sequenced from the same sample in a study of blood T cell repertoires in COVID-19. Libraries were prepared by immunoSEQ multiplex PCR; TCRdb keeps only in-frame clonotypes and omits some of them. The data show about 280,000 clones, 88% seen once. The sample taken for sequencing was PBMCs or T cells enriched from blood (not recorded which). The receptors were gathered from an older woman in a cohort exposed to, infected with or recovered from COVID-19 (not recorded which).

This clone was recorded a few times. This chain links TRBV7-9 with TRBJ2-3, with 7 bases fitting TRBD2. From germline, CDR1 is SEHNR and CDR2 FQNEAQ (reference sequence). The CDR3 length is 15 residues. V shed 2 bases, J shed 4 bases, and the junction held 6 bases outside the gene matches. CDR3 residues: CASSLRAGVPDTQYF. DNA for the CDR3: TGTGCCAGCAGCTTAAGGGCGGGAGTCCCAGATACGCAGTATTTT.

V gene TRBV19 combines with J gene TRBJ2-2; D may be TRBD1 (6 bases). Germline V lookup: CDR1 LNHDA, CDR2 SQIVND (reference sequence). Trimming left V 7 bases short and J 4 bases short, with 13 bases between. The CDR3 covers 14 residues. CDR3 in amino acids: CASTKDSGTGELFF. CDR3 coding DNA: TGTGCCAGTACCAAGGACAGCGGCACCGGGGAGCTGTTTTTT.

The gene calls are TRBV7-9 and TRBJ2-1; 10 nucleotides line up with TRBD2. V trimming: 1 base; J trimming: 8 bases; junction bases outside the gene matches: 8. CDR1 SEHNR and CDR2 FQNEAQ come from the germline V gene (reference sequence). This CDR3 comprises 16 residues. Here the CDR3 reads CASSLGASGSFDEQFF. DNA for the CDR3: TGTGCCAGCAGCTTAGGTGCTAGCGGGAGTTTCGATGAGCAGTTCTTC.

V and J are TRBV28 and TRBJ2-7; weak D call: TRBD1 (6 bases). The V end was cut by 6 bases, the J end by 5 bases, with 17 bases between. In germline, CDR1 is MDHEN, CDR2 SYDVKM. The CDR3 sequence is 14 residues long. The CDR3 is CASSLLGGRDEQYF. CDR3 bases: TGTGCCAGCAGCCTCCTTGGGGGCCGGGACGAGCAGTACTTC.

CDR3 loop: CASSLLQREGGSYEQYF. The CDR3 DNA is TGTGCCAGCAGCTTACTTCAGCGGGAGGGCGGTTCCTACGAGCAGTACTTC. This chain links TRBV11-3 with TRBJ2-7; 10 bases are a match to TRBD2. J lost 1 base, V lost 2 bases, and 8 bases had no gene match. This CDR3 has 17 amino acids. Germline loops: CDR1 SGHNT, CDR2 YENEEA.

This chain connects TRBV4-2 to TRBJ1-4, with no clear D. The CDR3 is made up of 15 amino acids. The germline V and J ends were trimmed by 0 bases and 3 bases, with 8 bases remaining between them. The germline gives CDR1 LGHNA, CDR2 YNFKEQ. The chain's CDR3 is CASSQDPGSNEKLFF. CDR3 bases: TGTGCCAGCAGCCAAGATCCGGGGTCTAATGAAAAACTGTTTTTT.

The count of this clone is one. This chain connects TRBV15 to TRBJ2-5, with 10 bases aligning to TRBD2. Trimming removed 1 base from V and 5 bases from J; junction bases left unmatched: 16. The germline V gene encodes CDR1 LNHNV and CDR2 YYDKDF (reference sequence). This CDR3 has 19 residues. The CDR3 nucleotides read TGTGCCACCAGCAGAGGGGGAACGACAGCGGGAGGGCCCGGGGAGACCCAGTACTTC. As protein: CATSRGGTTAGGPGETQYF. The entire variable domain, with the rest obtained from reference TRBV15 and TRBJ2-5, is as follows: DAMVIQNPRYQVTQFGKPVTLSCSQTLNHNVMYWYQQKSSQAPKLLFHYYDKDFNNEADTPDNFQSRRPNTSFCFLDIRSPGLGDTAMYLCATSRGGTTAGGPGETQYFGPGTRLLVL.

This sequence joins TRBV7-2 and TRBJ1-1; TRBD1 matches at 8 bases. This CDR3 is 12 amino acids long. V was clipped by 5 bases and J by 11 bases; unmatched bases: 7. The germline V gene has CDR1 SGHTA and CDR2 FQGNSA. The CDR3, as DNA: TGTGCCAGCAGCCCAGACAGGGGTAAGGCTTTCTTT. This codes for CASSPDRGKAFF. Complete variable domain (other parts from reference TRBV7-2 and TRBJ1-1): GAGVSQSPSNKVTEKGKDVELRCDPISGHTALYWYRQSLGQGLEFLIYFQGNSAPDKSGLPSDRFSAERTGGSVSTLTIQRTQQEDSAVYLCASSPDRGKAFFGQGTRLTVV.

On this clone itself: One end of the junction fails to match germline, which may point to a read error. In DNA, the CDR3 is TGTGCCAGCAGCGAAGCCCACAGGGGCTATGGCTACACCTTC. This translates into CASSEAHRGYGYTF. V is TRBV6-1 and J is TRBJ1-2; 7 bases line up with TRBD1. The CDR3 is 14 amino acids. Germline CDR1 is MNHNS and CDR2 is SASEGT.